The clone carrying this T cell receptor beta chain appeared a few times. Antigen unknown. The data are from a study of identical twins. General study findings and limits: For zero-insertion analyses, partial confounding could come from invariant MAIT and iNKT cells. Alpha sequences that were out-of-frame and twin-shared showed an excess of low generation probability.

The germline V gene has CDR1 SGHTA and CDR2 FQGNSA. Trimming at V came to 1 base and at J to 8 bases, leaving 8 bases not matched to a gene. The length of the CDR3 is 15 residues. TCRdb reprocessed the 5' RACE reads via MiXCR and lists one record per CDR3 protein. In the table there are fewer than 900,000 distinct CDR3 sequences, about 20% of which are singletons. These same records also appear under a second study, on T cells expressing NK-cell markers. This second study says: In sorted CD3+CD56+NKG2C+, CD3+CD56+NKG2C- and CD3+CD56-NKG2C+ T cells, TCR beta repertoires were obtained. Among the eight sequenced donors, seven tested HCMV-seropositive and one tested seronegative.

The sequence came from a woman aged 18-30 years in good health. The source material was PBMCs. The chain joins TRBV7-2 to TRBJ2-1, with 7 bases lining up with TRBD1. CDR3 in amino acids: CASSLVRGLVYEQFF. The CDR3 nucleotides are TGTGCCAGCAGCTTAGTAAGGGGGCTGGTCTATGAGCAGTTCTTC.